The sequence of this T cell receptor beta chain was determined in a study of cytomegalovirus exposure and HLA in healthy donors. Study-level background: It was reported in a later analysis that the 120 validation repertoires used the same platform as the 666 first-cohort repertoires. The study's findings and limits: Specific recognition of CMV antigens was confirmed in vitro for a few chains (all CMV-associated). Among TCR beta chains, those listed as cytomegalovirus-associated numbered some 160.

Measured with immunoSEQ multiplex PCR; TCRdb has only the in-frame clones, and not every one. There are about 110,000 clones in the sample; 88% occur only once, and approximately 1.4% lies in the top ten. The donors were part of the approximately 130-subject validation cohort, which stood apart from the roughly 640-subject first cohort. CDR1 SNHLY and CDR2 FYNNEI come from the germline V gene. CDR3 length: 16 residues. V dropped 6 bases and J dropped 7; count of bases not matched to a gene: 13. Points on this clone: Antigen unknown.

Sequencing used PBMCs. The receptor's source is a woman in her twenties or thirties in good health and CMV-seropositive. V gene TRBV2 combines with J gene TRBJ2-2; 8 positions agree with TRBD2. In DNA form, the CDR3 reads TGTGCCAGCAGGGGGCGAGCGGGAGAGGTTAACGGGGAGCTGTTTTTT. Its protein is CASRGRAGEVNGELFF. Drawing the rest from reference TRBV2 and TRBJ2-2, the complete variable domain is EPEVTQTPSHQVTQMGQEVILRCVPISNHLYFYWYRQILGQKVEFLVSFYNNEISEKSEIFDDQFSVERPDGSNFTLKIRSTKLEDSAMYFCASRGRAGEVNGELFFGEGSRLTVL.